The source of this T cell receptor beta chain is a study of T cells in Graves' hyperthyroidism and ophthalmopathy. TCR beta CDR3 regions were amplified from RNA. Initially, a first-round RT-PCR of the TCR CDR3 employed the HTBI primer set. TCRdb itself ran the multiplex PCR reads through MiXCR, one entry per CDR3 protein. This sample has nearly 600,000 distinct CDR3 sequences; approximately 15% occur once, and the top ten carry 5.5% to 7.5%. Hyperthyroidism had been newly diagnosed in patients aged 18 to 65, and its duration was under 2 months. Patients with uncontrolled infections, other autoimmune diseases, pregnancy or lactation were excluded. Diagnostic decisions used clinical symptoms, serum thyroxine and TRAb, thyroid ultrasound and orbital computed tomography. Blood from later-ophthalmopathy patients was taken at first hyperthyroidism diagnosis. There are many counts of this clonotype. V gave up 3 bases and J gave up 7 bases; unmatched junction bases: 7. The CDR3 loop spans 15 amino acids. The germline V gene has CDR1 KGHSH and CDR2 LQKENI.

The gene calls are TRBV18 and TRBJ1-1, with 11 bases lining up with TRBD1. Sequenced sample: blood. This sequence was found in a woman in her 30s with Graves' hyperthyroidism that later progressed to Graves' ophthalmopathy. CDR3 protein: CASSPSGTGGFEAFF. The CDR3 DNA reads as TGTGCCAGCTCACCGAGTGGGACAGGGGGTTTTGAAGCTTTCTTT.